These 12 T cell receptor beta chains share one sample of origin, sequenced in a study of OX40 agonist ivuxolimab in advanced cancers. Produced via immunoSEQ multiplex PCR; TCRdb's table is partial and in-frame only. This table has about 66,000 clones, approximately 90% appearing once. Sample: CD4+ or CD8+ T cells sorted from blood, taken in a trial of the OX40 agonist ivuxolimab. Source of these receptors: an adult with an advanced solid tumor such as melanoma, head and neck, liver or kidney cancer.

The table lists this clone with a count of one. The V and J genes are TRBV6-4 and TRBJ2-3, with D maybe TRBD2 (6 bases). V lost 6 bases and J 5 bases, leaving 18 bases between the germline ends. CDR3 length: 15 residues. Germline CDR1 MRHNA, CDR2 SNTAGT. The CDR3 here is CASSLSSRGGDTQYF. The DNA for the CDR3 is TGTGCCAGCAGCCTAAGCTCGCGGGGAGGAGATACGCAGTATTTT.

The V gene is TRBV6-6, the J gene TRBJ1-6; no definite D call. In germline, CDR1 is MNHNY, CDR2 SVGAGI (reference sequence). The CDR3 sequence is 12 residues long. V lost 4 bases to trimming and J lost 12 bases, with 10 bases between them. The chain's CDR3 is CASSWEGGPLHF. As DNA, the CDR3 is TGTGCCAGCAGTTGGGAGGGAGGACCCCTCCACTTT.

This clone appeared a few times. The V and J genes are TRBV6-6 and TRBJ1-6; D unresolved. Germline V gene lookup returns CDR1 MNHNY and CDR2 SVGAGI (reference sequence). V was clipped by 7 bases and J by 7 bases, with 14 bases between them. The CDR3 sequence is 14 residues long. The CDR3 region is CASNTPGLNSPLHF. The CDR3 region has the DNA TGTGCCAGCAATACTCCGGGATTAAATTCACCCCTCCACTTT.

With regard to this clone: Other DNA sequences in this sample translate to the same CDR3. The rearrangement joins TRBV7-9 to TRBJ2-7, with a weak D call TRBD1 (5 bases). This CDR3 contains 14 residues. The V end lost 3 bases, the J end lost 5 bases, and 14 bases lay between the germline ends. CDR1 SEHNR and CDR2 FQNEAQ come from the germline V gene (reference sequence). The CDR3 nucleotides read TGTGCCAGCAGCTTGGTGGCAGCACAGGACGAGCAGTACTTC. Encoded protein: CASSLVAAQDEQYF.

The rearrangement joins TRBV28 to TRBJ2-3, with D perhaps matching TRBD1 (6 bases). In germline, CDR1 is MDHEN, CDR2 SYDVKM. CDR3 size: 13 residues. V was trimmed by 2 bases and J by 3 bases, leaving 6 bases between them. The CDR3 nucleotides are TGTGCCAGCAGTTTACAGGGGACAGATACGCAGTATTTT. Its translation is CASSLQGTDTQYF.

The V call is TRBV7-9, the J call TRBJ2-7; D perhaps matches TRBD2 (6 bases). CDR1 SEHNR and CDR2 FQNEAQ come from the germline V gene (reference sequence). The CDR3 has 16 amino acids. Trimming removed 5 bases at V and 0 bases at J, with 17 bases between. The CDR3 bases are TGTGCCAGCAGCCGGGCGGAGGGGAGCGCCTCCTACGAGCAGTACTTC. Protein sequence: CASSRAEGSASYEQYF.

The chain joins TRBV2 to TRBJ2-7; 9 bases are a match to TRBD2. The CDR3 is made up of 15 amino acids. The V gene end was trimmed by 2 bases and the J gene end by 2 bases; junction bases not matched to a gene: 4. From germline, CDR1 is SNHLY and CDR2 FYNNEI. Here the CDR3 reads CASSEKRGAPYEQYF. In nucleotides, the CDR3 is TGTGCCAGCAGTGAAAAGCGGGGGGCCCCCTACGAGCAGTACTTC.

The genes are TRBV7-2 and TRBJ2-2, with 7 bases lining up with TRBD2. Germline assignment: CDR1 SGHTA and CDR2 FQGNSA. V trimming: 6 bases; J trimming: 5 bases; junction bases outside the gene matches: 9. The CDR3 runs to 15 residues. This CDR3 is CASRQGLAATGELFF. The CDR3 DNA reads TGTGCCAGCAGACAAGGGCTAGCGGCAACCGGGGAGCTGTTTTTT.

The V and J genes are TRBV6-5 and TRBJ2-7; maybe TRBD1 (6 bases). Germline-derived CDR1 and CDR2 are MNHEY and SVGAGI. The CDR3 covers 14 residues. V lost 5 bases and J lost 2, with 13 bases in between. This chain's CDR3 is CASSRGTNTYEQYF. DNA of the CDR3: TGTGCCAGCAGTAGGGGGACCAACACCTACGAGCAGTACTTC.

This clone was observed a handful of times. The chain uses TRBV7-9 and TRBJ2-7, with D unresolved. The CDR3 extends over 13 amino acids. Germline V CDR1 and CDR2: SEHNR, FQNEAQ (reference sequence). Trimming stripped 1 base from V and 3 bases from J, with 7 bases between. The CDR3 DNA sequence: TGTGCCAGCAGCTTAGACAGCTACTACGAGCAGTACTTC. Protein sequence: CASSLDSYYEQYF. Combining the CDR3 with reference TRBV7-9 and TRBJ2-7 gives the whole variable domain DTGVSQNPRHKITKRGQNVTFRCDPISEHNRLYWYRQTLGQGPEFLTYFQNEAQLEKSRLLSDRFSAERPKGSFSTLEIQRTEQGDSAMYLCASSLDSYYEQYFGPGTRLTVT.

By proportion, this clone is medium-sized (0.01 to 0.1%). The CDR3 spells CASSLRRPQETQYF. CDR3 bases: TGTGCCAGCAGCTTACGGAGACCCCAAGAGACCCAGTACTTC. The chain combines TRBV7-9 with TRBJ2-5; D ambiguous. The CDR3 is 14 amino acids. V was clipped by 2 bases and J by 1 base, with 8 bases between them. Germline V gene lookup returns CDR1 SEHNR and CDR2 FQNEAQ (reference sequence).

This chain uses TRBV5-1 with TRBJ1-2; D is uncertain. Germline-derived CDR1 and CDR2 are SGHRS and YFSETQ. The CDR3 spans 14 residues. V lost 5 bases, J lost 8 bases, and 19 bases lay in between. CDR3 bases: TGCGCCAGCAGTTATGACAACCCATATGGGGGCTACACCTTC. Protein: CASSYDNPYGGYTF.